The entry below gives a single T cell receptor beta chain sequence along with its context. Assay: immunoSEQ multiplex PCR; the TCRdb copy retains only in-frame clones and omits some. The top ten clones hold roughly 7% of a sample with 20,000 to 25,000 clones, 85% to 95% of them seen once. CDR1 LGHNA and CDR2 YNFKEQ come from the germline V gene. V was shortened by 4 bases and J by 8 bases, with 12 bases between the two germline ends. The CDR3 extends over 13 amino acids. These data come from a study of T cell changes during pregnancy in multiple sclerosis. The TCR sequence derives from a female donor with multiple sclerosis, enrolled in a pregnancy study. The sample was CD8+ T cells from peripheral blood mononuclear cells, taken in the third trimester of pregnancy. The rearrangement links TRBV4-2 to TRBJ2-1; D remains ambiguous. The CDR3 loop is CASSRRRMDEQFF. CDR3 coding DNA: TGTGCCAGCAGCCGGAGACGAATGGATGAGCAGTTCTTC.